Following are 23 T cell receptor beta chains from one sample sequenced in a study of regulatory T cells in long-lasting Graves disease. Time point here: newly diagnosed GD, antithyroid drugs for less than 3 months. RNA from PBMCs was the source of the TCR library. CDR3 regions were amplified by Arm-PCR using iRepertoire HTBI primers to build TCR beta libraries. TCRdb re-called the multiplex PCR reads through MiXCR, storing one row per CDR3 protein. The sample lists 580,000 or so distinct CDR3 sequences, roughly a sixth seen once, with about 12% in the top ten. This same sample was also taken into another study, of T cells in Graves' hyperthyroidism and ophthalmopathy.

The input for sequencing was peripheral blood mononuclear cells (PBMCs), taken at new diagnosis, from a patient treated with antithyroid drugs. The receptors were sampled from a man between 18 and 35 years old with Graves disease.

This clonotype showed up just a few times. This chain uses TRBV27 with TRBJ1-2; D is unresolved. The CDR3 extends over 14 amino acids. Trimming took 0 bases from V and 2 from J, leaving 7 bases between them. Per the germline V gene, CDR1 is MNHEY and CDR2 is SMNVEV (reference sequence). The CDR3 coding sequence is TGTGCCAGCAGTTTATCAGCCGGGAACTATGGCTACACCTTC. Protein product: CASSLSAGNYGYTF.

This clonotype has only a few counts. The V gene is TRBV29-1, the J gene TRBJ1-1; D remains ambiguous. CDR3 length: 14 residues. V lost 4 bases, J lost 1 base, and 13 bases lay in between. Germline V gene data show CDR1 as SQVTM and CDR2 as ANQGSEA. CDR3 sequence reads: CSVVKRGENTEAFF. As DNA, the CDR3 is TGCAGCGTTGTCAAACGCGGGGAGAACACTGAAGCTTTCTTT.

This rearrangement joins TRBV4-2 to TRBJ1-1; the D gene is possibly TRBD1 (5 bases). This CDR3 region has 16 residues. Germline V CDR1 and CDR2: LGHNA, YNFKEQ. V gave up 4 bases and J gave up 5 bases, with 20 bases separating them. This CDR3 reads CASSPTGPGRGTEAFF. The CDR3 region has the DNA TGTGCCAGCAGCCCAACCGGCCCGGGACGGGGAACTGAAGCTTTCTTT.

The rearrangement links TRBV20-1 to TRBJ1-2; 8 bases are a match to TRBD1. The CDR3 has 17 amino acids. Germline V gene data show CDR1 as DFQATT and CDR2 as SNEGSKA (reference sequence). V trimming: 0 bases; J trimming: 4 bases; junction bases outside the gene matches: 13. CDR3 coding DNA: TGCAGTGCTAGAGATCGCGCCAGGGGGCGATATGGCTATGGCTACACCTTC. Translation: CSARDRARGRYGYGYTF.

The V call is TRBV6-1, the J call TRBJ1-2; weak D call: TRBD1 (5 bases). V was shortened by 6 bases and J by 8 bases, with 16 bases between the two germline ends. Germline CDR1 reads MNHNS; CDR2 reads SASEGT. This CDR3 spans 13 amino acids. CDR3: CASRDAGAIGYTF. CDR3 DNA sequence: TGTGCCAGCAGAGATGCCGGGGCAATAGGCTACACCTTC.

The sample holds many counts of this clonotype. The rearrangement uses TRBV5-1 and TRBJ2-7; D is possibly TRBD1 or TRBD2 (6 bases each). The CDR3 consists of 15 residues. Trimming left V 6 bases short and J 6 bases short, with 22 bases between. The germline CDR1 and CDR2 sequences are SGHRS and YFSETQ. Written as DNA, the CDR3 is TGCGCCAGCACCCTCGGGACAAAGGGAGGTCTCGAGCAGTACTTC. Translated, it gives CASTLGTKGGLEQYF.

There are many counts of this clonotype. The chain links TRBV7-3 to TRBJ1-1, with unresolved D. The CDR3 consists of 15 residues. Per the germline V gene, CDR1 is SGHTA and CDR2 is FQGTGA. V was trimmed by 3 bases and J by 1 base, leaving 12 bases between them. CDR3 residues: CASSFGGRGNTEAFF. CDR3 bases: TGTGCCAGCAGCTTCGGAGGGCGAGGGAACACTGAAGCTTTCTTT.

This clonotype was seen more than once but under ten times. This sequence joins TRBV5-1 and TRBJ2-7, with D perhaps TRBD1 or TRBD2 (6 bases each). V was clipped by 1 base and J by 4 bases, with 15 bases between them. The V gene's germline CDR1 is SGHRS and CDR2 YFSETQ. The CDR3 loop spans 15 amino acids. The CDR3 region has the DNA TGCGCCAGCAGCTTGCAACGACAGGCGGGATACGAGCAGTACTTC. Protein product: CASSLQRQAGYEQYF. Full variable domain (rest looked up from reference TRBV5-1 and TRBJ2-7): KAGVTQTPRYLIKTRGQQVTLSCSPISGHRSVSWYQQTPGQGLQFLFEYFSETQRNKGNFPGRFSGRQFSNSRSEMNVSTLELGDSALYLCASSLQRQAGYEQYFGPGTRLTVT.

About this clonotype: This may stem from a read error, because a much larger clone lies one nucleotide away. J is TRBJ2-3 and V is TRBV3-1; D might be TRBD1 (5 bases). The assigned J gene may be wrong: the sequence end matches TRBJ1-1 better. CDR1 is LGHDT, CDR2 YNNKEL, per germline (reference sequence). The CDR3 totals 13 residues. The CDR3 region is CATSQDGGFEAFF. CDR3 DNA sequence: TGTGCCACCAGCCAAGATGGGGGGTTCGAAGCTTTCTTT.

This clonotype was recorded many times. In DNA form, the CDR3 reads TGTGCCAGCAGACTAGCGGGAGGGTACGAGCAGTACTTC. This gives the protein CASRLAGGYEQYF. The chain employs TRBV2 and TRBJ2-7; 13 nucleotides align to TRBD2. Germline V gene sequence: CDR1 SNHLY, CDR2 FYNNEI. V trimming: 6 bases; J trimming: 4 bases; junction bases outside the gene matches: 0. The CDR3 runs to 13 residues.

In its sample, this clonotype was seen a few times. The DNA for the CDR3 is TGCAGTGCTATTCCACGGACAGGGATTAATGAAAAACTGTTTTTT. Protein product: CSAIPRTGINEKLFF. The gene calls are TRBV20-1 and TRBJ1-4; 8 bases line up with TRBD1. Germline CDR1 is DFQATT and CDR2 is SNEGSKA (reference sequence). The J segment lost 4 bases and the V segment lost 4 bases, leaving 8 bases of the junction unmatched. CDR3 size: 15 residues.

This clonotype was seen repeatedly, ten times or more. The J gene is TRBJ1-3, the V gene TRBV5-1, with unresolved D. Germline V gene sequence: CDR1 SGHRS, CDR2 YFSETQ. Trimming left V 4 bases short and J 0 bases short, with 8 bases between. The CDR3 runs to 14 residues. The CDR3, as DNA: TGCGCCAGCAGCCCCGTGAGCTCTGGAAACACCATATATTTT. Amino acids: CASSPVSSGNTIYF.

This clonotype occurred many times. The chain links TRBV27 to TRBJ2-1, with 12 bases matching TRBD1. Matching the DNA end better, TRBJ2-5 makes the J call doubtful. Germline V CDR1 and CDR2: MNHEY, SMNVEV (reference sequence). CDR3 length: 16 residues. CDR3 sequence reads: CASSHRDRGLQETQYF. CDR3 nucleotides: TGTGCCAGCAGTCACCGGGACAGGGGGCTTCAAGAGACCCAGTACTTC.

This clonotype was counted between two and nine times. This CDR3 reads CSVATGGGLRGNQPQHF. The DNA of the CDR3 is TGCAGCGTTGCTACAGGCGGGGGGTTACGGGGCAATCAGCCCCAGCATTTT. V usage is TRBV29-1 and J usage is TRBJ1-5, with a weak D call TRBD1 (5 bases). V shed 4 bases and J shed 2 bases, with 21 bases lying between them. The CDR3 contains 17 residues. Germline-derived CDR1 and CDR2 are SQVTM and ANQGSEA.

This clonotype turned up a few times. The chain has TRBV7-9 and TRBJ2-7; D gene uncertain. Germline V gene lookup returns CDR1 SEHNR and CDR2 FQNEAQ (reference sequence). This CDR3 has 13 residues. The V end lost 2 bases, the J end lost 4 bases, and 9 bases lay between the germline ends. The CDR3 nucleotides read TGTGCCAGCAGCTTAAGCCCTGATTACGAGCAGTACTTC. Its protein product is CASSLSPDYEQYF.

This clonotype has a handful of counts. CDR3 sequence reads: CASSFVGDNQPQHF. The DNA of the CDR3 is TGTGCCAGCAGCTTTGTCGGAGACAATCAGCCCCAGCATTTT. The V call is TRBV5-6, the J call TRBJ1-5; D gene ambiguous. CDR1 is SGHDT, CDR2 YYEEEE, per germline. This CDR3 is built from 14 residues. Between the trimmed V and J ends, which lost 2 bases and 3 bases, there was a span of 9 bases.

The sample holds a few counts of this clonotype. The CDR3 DNA reads TGCAGTGCTAGCGAACCGGGACTCGGGGGAGATACGCAGTATTTT. It is translated as CSASEPGLGGDTQYF. The rearrangement uses TRBV20-1 and TRBJ2-3, with D maybe TRBD2 (6 bases). The CDR3 runs to 15 residues. With 3 bases removed from V and 5 bases from J, the gap between germline ends came to 18 bases. CDR1 and CDR2 from the germline V gene are DFQATT and SNEGSKA (reference sequence).

This clonotype was detected many times. This chain joins TRBV30 and TRBJ1-2, with D perhaps matching TRBD1 (5 bases). Between the trimmed V and J ends, which lost 5 bases and 8 bases, there was a span of 15 bases. CDR1 is GTSNPN and CDR2 is SVGIG in the germline V gene (reference sequence). The length of the CDR3 is 12 residues. The DNA for the CDR3 is TGTGCCTGGGCCGGGGGTGGCTACGGCTACACCTTC. This gives the protein CAWAGGGYGYTF.

This clonotype showed up just a few times. V and J are TRBV10-2 and TRBJ1-6; 7 bases match TRBD1. The junction had 9 bases not matched to a gene; V was cut back by 6 bases and J by 7 bases. This CDR3 contains 15 residues. Germline values: CDR1 WSHSY, CDR2 SAAADI. This CDR3 is CASSPLRQGNSPLHF. The CDR3 DNA reads TGCGCCAGCAGCCCCTTACGACAGGGAAATTCACCCCTCCACTTT.

This clonotype was detected ten times or more. V is TRBV3-1 and J is TRBJ2-1; TRBD2 is a possible D gene (6 bases). The ends were cut back, 1 base at V and 6 bases at J, with 16 bases in the middle. Germline CDR1 LGHDT, CDR2 YNNKEL (reference sequence). The CDR3 has 16 amino acids. CDR3 sequence (DNA): TGTGCCAGCAGCCAAGTAATGGGAGGCGGGGCCAATGAGCAGTTCTTC. It codes for CASSQVMGGGANEQFF.

This clonotype turned up a few times. The chain is built from TRBV27 and TRBJ2-7; D gene ambiguous. CDR3 length equals 14 residues. Germline values: CDR1 MNHEY, CDR2 SMNVEV (reference sequence). Trimming stripped 7 bases from V and 3 bases from J, with 16 bases between. DNA for the CDR3: TGTGCCAGCAAGTCGGTTTCGGCAGGCTACGAGCAGTACTTC. It yields the protein CASKSVSAGYEQYF.

This clonotype was observed many times. The rearrangement uses TRBV28 and TRBJ2-1, with TRBD2 as a possible D gene (6 bases). The CDR3 covers 14 residues. Germline V gives CDR1 MDHEN, CDR2 SYDVKM. Trimming left V 5 bases short and J 0 bases short, with 8 bases between. For the CDR3, the DNA is TGTGCCAGCAGTCCTAGCGACTCCTACAATGAGCAGTTCTTC. It translates to CASSPSDSYNEQFF.

This clonotype was recorded many times. V gene TRBV18 combines with J gene TRBJ2-3; the match to TRBD1 covers 7 bases. V lost 6 bases, J lost 5 bases, and 8 bases stayed unmatched. Germline V gene lookup returns CDR1 KGHSH and CDR2 LQKENI. The CDR3 length is 14 residues. CDR3 in amino acids: CASSPDRVKDTQYF. CDR3 nucleotide sequence: TGTGCCAGCTCTCCTGACAGGGTGAAAGATACGCAGTATTTT.